This entry lists 14 T cell receptor beta chains sequenced from one sample in a study of patients and donors after allogeneic stem cell transplantation. TCRdb redid the calling of the RT-PCR reads with MiXCR, one entry per CDR3 protein. Among about a million distinct CDR3 sequences, about 20% were seen once, and the ten largest hold under 6.5%. The sample consisted of blood, either unsorted or a sorted T cell fraction (not recorded which). These receptors all stem from a human donor who was either an allogeneic HSCT recipient or a stem cell or donor lymphocyte infusion donor (not recorded which). It is not recorded whose cells these are; they may come from a transplant donor.

This chain uses TRBV9 with TRBJ1-5; a weak D match, TRBD1 (6 bases). The V and J ends lost 4 bases and 4 bases respectively, with 15 bases between them. From germline, CDR1 is SGDLS and CDR2 YYNGEE. This CDR3 spans 15 amino acids. CDR3 in DNA: TGTGCCAGCAGCCCCCGTGGGGGGCGGAATCAGCCCCAGCATTTT. As protein: CASSPRGGRNQPQHF.

This chain uses TRBV7-8 with TRBJ2-7, with D possibly called TRBD1 or TRBD2 (5 bases each). Trimming took 5 bases from V and 3 from J, leaving 14 bases between them. Per the germline V gene, CDR1 is SGHVS and CDR2 is FQNEAQ. This CDR3 contains 14 residues. CDR3 residues: CASSPGPYGYEQYF. DNA of the CDR3: TGTGCCAGCAGCCCGGGGCCGTATGGCTACGAGCAGTACTTC. The full variable domain, rest sourced from reference TRBV7-8 and TRBJ2-7, is GAGVSQSPRYKVAKRGQDVALRCDPISGHVSLFWYQQALGQGPEFLTYFQNEAQLDKSGLPSDRFFAERPEGSVSTLKIQRTQQEDSAVYLCASSPGPYGYEQYFGPGTRLTVT.

This clonotype has only a few counts. The CDR3 nucleotides read TGTGCCAGCAGTGAAGCCCGAAGGACAGGGAACACTGAAGCTTTCTTT. Translating it yields CASSEARRTGNTEAFF. The chain couples TRBV6-1 to TRBJ1-1; 7 positions agree with TRBD1. Germline assignment: CDR1 MNHNS and CDR2 SASEGT. The CDR3 is 16 amino acids. V gave up 0 bases and J gave up 1 base; unmatched junction bases: 5.

The chain joins TRBV6-1 to TRBJ1-1; D is possibly TRBD1 (6 bases). Germline V CDR1 and CDR2: MNHNS, SASEGT. V was shortened by 6 bases and J by 1 base, with 12 bases between the two germline ends. The CDR3 covers 14 residues. The CDR3 region has the DNA TGTGCCAGCAGGCCCGGGACAAGGAACACTGAAGCTTTCTTT. Translation: CASRPGTRNTEAFF.

This clonotype occurred a few times. The V and J genes are TRBV5-1 and TRBJ2-3; 12 bases line up with TRBD2. Losses at the gene ends were 4 bases for V and 1 base for J; bases not matched to a gene: 13. This CDR3 region has 19 residues. Germline V gene sequence: CDR1 SGHRS, CDR2 YFSETQ. This chain's CDR3 is CASSLRWLAGGPGTDTQYF. In nucleotides, the CDR3 is TGCGCCAGCAGCCTCCGCTGGCTAGCGGGGGGGCCGGGCACAGATACGCAGTATTTT.

This clonotype has only a few counts. V usage is TRBV19 and J usage is TRBJ1-1; 8 bases align to TRBD1. The germline V gene has CDR1 LNHDA and CDR2 SQIVND (reference sequence). CDR3 length: 14 amino acids. V shed 2 bases, J shed 1 base, and the junction held 0 bases outside the gene matches. The CDR3 DNA reads TGTGCCAGTAGTATACAGGGGGCGAACACTGAAGCTTTCTTT. The encoded protein is CASSIQGANTEAFF.

The chain employs TRBV6-5 and TRBJ1-2; TRBD1 might be the D (6 bases). V lost 1 base and J lost 5, with 11 bases in between. From germline, CDR1 is MNHEY and CDR2 SVGAGI. The CDR3 runs 14 residues. The CDR3 DNA reads TGTGCCAGCAGTTACTTGGACAGTAGATATGGCTACACCTTC. This encodes CASSYLDSRYGYTF.

This chain links TRBV9 with TRBJ2-1; 10 positions agree with TRBD2. V shed 3 bases, J shed 1 base, and the junction held 10 bases outside the gene matches. Looked up from germline, CDR1 is SGDLS and CDR2 is YYNGEE. The CDR3 length is 18 residues. The CDR3 sequence is CASSGRAGGQESYNEQFF. The CDR3 DNA reads as TGTGCCAGCAGCGGACGAGCGGGGGGGCAGGAGTCCTACAATGAGCAGTTCTTC.

This clonotype was seen a few times. The chain carries TRBV12-3 or TRBV12-4 and TRBJ2-1; TRBD1 agrees at 10 bases. Trimming removed 2 bases from V and 8 bases from J; junction bases left unmatched: 3. The CDR3 loop spans 14 amino acids. The CDR3 DNA follows: TGTGCCAGCAGTTTACGGGACAGGGGTCATGAGCAGTTCTTC. This translates into CASSLRDRGHEQFF.

The rearrangement uses TRBV4-1 and TRBJ2-1, with a tentative D call TRBD1 (6 bases). The CDR3 runs to 18 residues. V was clipped by 0 bases and J by 5 bases, with 20 bases between them. Germline V gene data show CDR1 as MGHRA and CDR2 as YSYEKL. The CDR3 nucleotides are TGCGCCAGCAGCCAAGACTCATGGGGGCCAGGAGTTCACAATGAGCAGTTCTTC. Translated, it gives CASSQDSWGPGVHNEQFF.

This clonotype was seen ten or more times. The chain has TRBV12-3 or TRBV12-4 and TRBJ2-7; TRBD1 agrees at 9 bases. This CDR3 comprises 15 residues. The V segment lost 7 bases and the J segment 4 bases; nucleotides outside the gene matches: 11. The CDR3 DNA sequence: TGTGCCAGCACCCTACTGGGACAGGGAGCGTACGAGCAGTACTTC. The encoded protein is CASTLLGQGAYEQYF.

This clonotype appeared a few times. The rearrangement uses TRBV11-2 and TRBJ2-7; TRBD2 agrees at 14 bases. The CDR3 sequence is 18 residues long. Unmatched junction bases numbered 14, after V lost 4 bases and J lost 6 bases. Germline loops: CDR1 SGHAT, CDR2 FQNNGV. The CDR3 sequence is CASSSLLGLAGVNGEQYF. As DNA, the CDR3 is TGTGCCAGCAGCTCACTCTTGGGACTAGCGGGAGTAAATGGCGAGCAGTACTTC.

This clonotype was detected a few times. V is TRBV20-1 and J is TRBJ2-5, with D maybe TRBD2 (7 bases). The CDR3 is 13 residues long. Deletions cut 3 bases from V and 4 bases from J, with 12 bases between. Germline V gene lookup returns CDR1 DFQATT and CDR2 SNEGSKA (reference sequence). CDR3 in amino acids: CSASGGPGETQYF. CDR3 DNA: TGCAGTGCTAGCGGGGGGCCTGGAGAGACCCAGTACTTC.

The chain combines TRBV5-1 with TRBJ2-3, with TRBD2 matching over 7 bases. The germline V gene encodes CDR1 SGHRS and CDR2 YFSETQ. The CDR3 is 14 amino acids. The trim removed 4 bases at V and 6 bases at J, leaving 8 bases unmatched. CDR3 residues: CASSPGLVGDTQYF. In nucleotides, the CDR3 is TGCGCCAGCAGCCCCGGACTAGTCGGGGATACGCAGTATTTT.